The rows below give T cell receptor beta chains drawn from one sample of a study of blood T cell repertoires in COVID-19. Sequenced by immunoSEQ multiplex PCR; TCRdb stores in-frame clones only, minus some. The data show under 350,000 clones, approximately 84% seen once. Material: PBMCs or T cells enriched from blood (not recorded which). The origin of the receptors is a man in his thirties or forties who had recovered from COVID-19. The CDR3 runs from the conserved cysteine through the conserved F or W. The D gene is left open where the match is weak. Clone size appears in some rows only: once, few, many, or a class for an expanded clone.

TRBJ2-7	NA	TRBV5-1	NA	CASSRTETYEQYF	TGCGCCAGCAGCCGGACAGAAACCTACGAGCAGTACTTC
TRBJ2-3	NA	TRBV27	NA	CASSLWQGWPDTQYF	TGTGCCAGCAGTTTATGGCAGGGCTGGCCAGATACGCAGTATTTT
TRBJ2-7	few	TRBV7-2	NA	CASSSPTRDITYEQYF	TGTGCCAGCAGCTCCCCTACCCGGGACATCACCTACGAGCAGTACTTC
TRBJ2-5	NA	TRBV5-3	TRBD1	CARSPPAGGVSETQYF	TGTGCCAGAAGCCCGCCCGCAGGGGGAGTATCGGAGACCCAGTACTTC
TRBJ2-7	NA	TRBV12-3/TRBV12-4	NA	CASSRGWLGDQYF	TGTGCCAGCAGTCGAGGGTGGCTCGGAGATCAGTACTTC
TRBJ1-2	few	TRBV10-2	TRBD1	CASSETGANYGYTF	TGCGCCAGCAGTGAGACAGGGGCTAACTATGGCTACACCTTC
TRBJ1-5	NA	TRBV5-1	NA	CASSTSGGNQPQHF	TGCGCCAGCAGCACCTCAGGGGGCAATCAGCCCCAGCATTTT
TRBJ2-7	NA	TRBV6-5	TRBD1	CASSRTGGRKQYF	TGTGCCAGCAGTCGGACAGGGGGCCGAAAGCAGTACTTC
TRBJ2-3	NA	TRBV3-1/TRBV3-2	TRBD2	CASSQAAGGFTDTQYF	TGTGCCAGCAGCCAAGCCGCGGGGGGTTTCACAGATACGCAGTATTTT
TRBJ2-1	NA	TRBV18	TRBD1	CASSPGQGAQQFF	TGTGCCAGCTCACCGGGACAGGGGGCCCAGCAGTTCTTC
TRBJ2-3	NA	TRBV7-9	TRBD1	CASSPPDRVNADTQYF	TGTGCCAGCAGCCCCCCGGACAGGGTCAACGCAGATACGCAGTATTTT
TRBJ1-5	NA	TRBV29-1	NA	CSVAQGTTNQPQHF	TGCAGCGTTGCTCAGGGGACGACCAATCAGCCCCAGCATTTT
TRBJ2-5	few	TRBV7-2	TRBD1	CASTPGTGFETQYF	TGTGCCAGCACCCCCGGGACAGGGTTCGAGACCCAGTACTTC
TRBJ2-7	NA	TRBV4-1	NA	CASSLQDSPSYEQYF	TGCGCCAGCAGCCTCCAAGATAGCCCCAGCTACGAGCAGTACTTC
TRBJ2-5	NA	TRBV15	NA	CATQYPGKETQYF	TGTGCCACCCAATATCCGGGGAAAGAGACCCAGTACTTC
TRBJ2-7	NA	TRBV7-2	TRBD2	CASSPLLAAYEQYF	TGTGCCAGCAGCCCTCTTCTAGCGGCCTACGAGCAGTACTTC
TRBJ2-1	NA	TRBV15	NA	CATSSMVPGDEQFF	TGTGCCACCAGCAGCATGGTTCCGGGGGATGAGCAGTTCTTC
TRBJ2-4	once	TRBV2	NA	CASSTDPGVIAKNIQYF	TGTGCCAGCAGCACCGATCCAGGGGTTATAGCCAAAAACATTCAGTACTTC
TRBJ2-7	NA	TRBV14	TRBD2	CASSQDGIAGVFKQYF	TGTGCCAGCAGCCAAGACGGGATAGCGGGAGTATTTAAGCAGTACTTC
TRBJ2-7	NA	TRBV27	NA	CASSLSSGVEQYF	TGTGCCAGCAGTTTATCGTCGGGAGTCGAGCAGTACTTC
TRBJ2-7	NA	TRBV2	TRBD1	CAVGDRGREQYF	TGTGCCGTCGGGGACAGGGGTCGCGAGCAGTACTTC
TRBJ2-3	once	TRBV19	NA	CASSSLRTKQAGDTQYF	TGTGCCAGTAGTTCGCTCCGGACAAAACAGGCTGGGGATACGCAGTATTTT
TRBJ2-5	NA	TRBV7-2	NA	CASSSYSQETQYF	TGTGCCAGCAGCTCTTACAGCCAAGAGACCCAGTACTTC
TRBJ2-7	NA	TRBV5-1	TRBD2	CASSLGASGGIYEQYF	TGCGCCAGCAGCTTGGGTGCTAGCGGGGGGATCTACGAGCAGTACTTC
TRBJ2-2	NA	TRBV30	TRBD2	CAWEWGGAGELFF	TGTGCCTGGGAGTGGGGGGGGGCCGGGGAGCTGTTTTTT
TRBJ1-1	NA	TRBV11-2	TRBD1	CASSLFRQGGTEAFF	TGTGCCAGCAGCTTATTTCGACAGGGAGGCACTGAAGCTTTCTTT
TRBJ1-2	NA	TRBV13	TRBD1	CASNQQGSDGYTF	TGTGCCAGCAATCAACAGGGGTCGGATGGCTACACCTTC
TRBJ2-1	NA	TRBV9	TRBD1	CASSVGTGTGLPREQFF	TGTGCCAGCAGCGTAGGGACTGGGACAGGGCTTCCTCGGGAGCAGTTCTTC
TRBJ1-2	NA	TRBV9	NA	CASSPSNYGYTF	TGTGCCAGCAGCCCTTCTAACTATGGCTACACCTTC
TRBJ2-5	NA	TRBV19	TRBD2	CASRLGGSETQYF	TGTGCCAGTAGGTTGGGGGGGTCGGAGACCCAGTACTTC
TRBJ2-3	NA	TRBV7-6	NA	CASSPRRSTDTQYF	TGTGCCAGCAGCCCCCGGAGAAGCACAGATACGCAGTATTTT
TRBJ1-4	NA	TRBV6-1	NA	CASSEYYNEKLFF	TGTGCCAGCAGTGAATATTATAATGAAAAACTGTTTTTT
TRBJ1-2	NA	TRBV29-1	NA	CSVVLLGGIDGYTF	TGCAGCGTTGTCCTATTAGGGGGAATCGATGGCTACACCTTC
TRBJ2-7	NA	TRBV28	TRBD2	CASRPPSGAYEQYF	TGTGCCAGTCGCCCCCCTAGCGGGGCCTACGAGCAGTACTTC
TRBJ2-5	few	TRBV5-6	NA	CASSVDQQETQYF	TGTGCCAGCAGCGTGGACCAGCAAGAGACCCAGTACTTC
TRBJ1-2	NA	TRBV30	TRBD1	CAYAGTGLGYTF	TGTGCCTACGCCGGGACAGGGCTCGGCTACACCTTC
TRBJ1-5	NA	TRBV7-9	NA	CASSATAYQPQHF	TGTGCCAGCAGCGCGACAGCATATCAGCCCCAGCATTTT
TRBJ1-5	NA	TRBV2	TRBD1	CASSRTGGRQPQHF	TGTGCCAGCAGTAGGACAGGGGGCCGACAGCCCCAGCATTTT
TRBJ2-1	NA	TRBV7-9	NA	CASSSTSAGNEQFF	TGTGCCAGCAGCTCCACTTCGGCGGGGAATGAGCAGTTCTTC
TRBJ2-7	few	TRBV5-1	NA	CASSLMPSYEQYF	TGCGCCAGCAGCTTGATGCCTAGCTACGAGCAGTACTTC
TRBJ1-6	NA	TRBV18	TRBD1	CASSPTGDSPLHF	TGTGCCAGCTCACCAACAGGGGATTCACCCCTCCACTTT
TRBJ1-4	NA	TRBV9	TRBD1	CASSVASRGPFNEKLFF	TGTGCCAGCAGCGTAGCTTCAAGGGGGCCGTTTAATGAAAAACTGTTTTTT
TRBJ2-1	NA	TRBV6-5	TRBD2	CATEAGGSIYEQFF	TGTGCCACAGAAGCGGGAGGGAGTATTTATGAGCAGTTCTTC
TRBJ2-4	NA	TRBV14	TRBD2	CASSQTSGRANQAKNIQYF	TGTGCCAGCAGCCAGACTAGCGGGAGGGCAAATCAAGCCAAAAACATTCAGTACTTC
TRBJ2-3	once	TRBV10-1	TRBD2	CASSDSGGASSTDTQYF	TGCGCCAGCAGTGATAGCGGGGGAGCGTCTAGCACAGATACGCAGTATTTT